This T cell receptor beta chain came from a study of PD-L1 blockade in urothelial cancer. Generated by immunoSEQ multiplex PCR, the TCRdb table keeps only in-frame clones and is missing some. This table holds some 57,000 clones, roughly 82% found once. The germline CDR1 and CDR2 sequences are SNHLY and FYNNEI. The J segment lost 2 bases and the V segment lost 6 bases, leaving 4 bases of the junction unmatched. The CDR3 covers 15 residues. The time point denotes: pretreatment peripheral blood. Locally advanced or metastatic urothelial carcinoma affected the patients. The receptor was derived from a man aged 50 or older with urothelial cancer. This chain uses TRBV2 with TRBJ2-6; 7 bases match TRBD1. This specimen was PBMCs, taken around atezolizumab (anti-PD-L1) treatment. The CDR3 DNA reads TGTGCCAGCAGATTAACAGGGGCTGGGGCCAACGTCCTGACTTTC. Its translation is CASRLTGAGANVLTF. Complete variable domain (other parts from reference TRBV2 and TRBJ2-6): EPEVTQTPSHQVTQMGQEVILRCVPISNHLYFYWYRQILGQKVEFLVSFYNNEISEKSEIFDDQFSVERPDGSNFTLKIRSTKLEDSAMYFCASRLTGAGANVLTFGAGSRLTVL.